This T cell receptor (beta chain) came from a study of cytomegalovirus exposure and HLA in healthy donors. Whole-study results and caveats: In an earlier analysis, in some 500 donors, most V segments appeared productive either ~87% or ~30% of the time.

The study ran its PCR with 60 Vbeta and 13 Jbeta primers. Clones were read by immunoSEQ multiplex PCR, and TCRdb kept only the in-frame ones, dropping some. The table lists some 160,000 clones, over 75% of them singletons. Of note for this clone: Its matching antigen is unknown.

This CDR3 contains 13 residues. Germline-derived CDR1 and CDR2 are SGHRS and YFSETQ. V dropped 1 base and J dropped 1 base, with 5 bases sitting between them. This chain joins TRBV5-1 and TRBJ2-5; D is undetermined. This receptor was taken from a woman aged 25 to 39 in good health and CMV-seronegative. Specimen: PBMCs. The CDR3 loop reads CASSLSTQETQYF. The CDR3 bases are TGCGCCAGCAGCTTGAGCACCCAAGAGACCCAGTACTTC.